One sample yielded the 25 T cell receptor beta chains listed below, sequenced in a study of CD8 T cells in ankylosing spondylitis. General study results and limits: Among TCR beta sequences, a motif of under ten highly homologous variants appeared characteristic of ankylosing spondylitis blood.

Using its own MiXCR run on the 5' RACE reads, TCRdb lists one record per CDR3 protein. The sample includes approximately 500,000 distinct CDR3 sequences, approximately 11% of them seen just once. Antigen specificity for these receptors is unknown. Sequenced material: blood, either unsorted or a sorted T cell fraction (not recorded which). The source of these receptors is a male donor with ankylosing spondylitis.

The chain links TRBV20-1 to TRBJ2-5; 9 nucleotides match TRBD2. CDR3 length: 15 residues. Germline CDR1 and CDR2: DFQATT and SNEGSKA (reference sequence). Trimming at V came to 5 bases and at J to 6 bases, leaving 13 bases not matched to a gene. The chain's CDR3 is CSAAPSGKGSQTQYF. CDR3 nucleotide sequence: TGCAGTGCTGCCCCTAGCGGGAAGGGTTCCCAGACCCAGTACTTC.

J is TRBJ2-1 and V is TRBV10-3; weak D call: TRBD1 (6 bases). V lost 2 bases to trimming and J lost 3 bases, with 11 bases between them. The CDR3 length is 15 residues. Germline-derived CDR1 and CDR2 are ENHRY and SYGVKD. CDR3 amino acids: CAISERGRGYNEQFF. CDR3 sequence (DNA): TGTGCCATCAGTGAGCGAGGCAGGGGCTACAATGAGCAGTTCTTC.

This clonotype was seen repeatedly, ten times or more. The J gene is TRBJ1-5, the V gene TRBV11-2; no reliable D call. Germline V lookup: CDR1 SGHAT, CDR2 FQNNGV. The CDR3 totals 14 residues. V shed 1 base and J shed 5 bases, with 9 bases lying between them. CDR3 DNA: TGTGCCAGCAGCTTAGGAGGGATGGATCAGCCCCAGCATTTT. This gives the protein CASSLGGMDQPQHF.

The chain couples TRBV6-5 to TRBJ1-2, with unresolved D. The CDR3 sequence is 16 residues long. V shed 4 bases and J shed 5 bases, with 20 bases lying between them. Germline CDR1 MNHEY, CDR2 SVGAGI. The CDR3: CASSSLSPLRTYGYTF. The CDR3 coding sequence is TGTGCCAGCAGTTCTCTCAGCCCACTGAGAACATATGGCTACACCTTC.

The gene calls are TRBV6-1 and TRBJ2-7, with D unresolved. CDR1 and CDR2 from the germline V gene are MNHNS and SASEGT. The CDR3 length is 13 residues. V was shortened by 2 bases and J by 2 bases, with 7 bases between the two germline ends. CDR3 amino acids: CASSETPAYEQYV. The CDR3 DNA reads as TGTGCCAGCAGTGAAACCCCAGCCTACGAGCAGTACGTC.

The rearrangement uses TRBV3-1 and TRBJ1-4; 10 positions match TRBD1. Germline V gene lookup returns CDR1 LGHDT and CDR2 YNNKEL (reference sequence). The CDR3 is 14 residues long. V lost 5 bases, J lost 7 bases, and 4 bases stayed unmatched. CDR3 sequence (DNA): TGTGCCAGCAGCAGCCGGGACAGGGGTGAAAAACTGTTTTTT. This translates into CASSSRDRGEKLFF.

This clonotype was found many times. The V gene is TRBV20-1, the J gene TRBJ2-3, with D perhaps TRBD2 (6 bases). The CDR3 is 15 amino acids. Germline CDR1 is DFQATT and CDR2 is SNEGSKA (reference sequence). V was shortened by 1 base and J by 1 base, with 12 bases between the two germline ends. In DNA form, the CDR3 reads TGCAGTGCTAGAGGGGGTAGCGGCCGCACAGATACGCAGTATTTT. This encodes CSARGGSGRTDTQYF.

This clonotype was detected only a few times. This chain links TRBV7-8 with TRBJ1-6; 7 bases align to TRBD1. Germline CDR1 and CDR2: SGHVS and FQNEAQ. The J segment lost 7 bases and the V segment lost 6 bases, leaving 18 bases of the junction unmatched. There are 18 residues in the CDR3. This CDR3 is CASRPTRTRQGSNSPLHF. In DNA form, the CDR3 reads TGTGCCAGCAGACCCACCCGAACACGACAGGGCTCAAATTCACCCCTCCACTTT.

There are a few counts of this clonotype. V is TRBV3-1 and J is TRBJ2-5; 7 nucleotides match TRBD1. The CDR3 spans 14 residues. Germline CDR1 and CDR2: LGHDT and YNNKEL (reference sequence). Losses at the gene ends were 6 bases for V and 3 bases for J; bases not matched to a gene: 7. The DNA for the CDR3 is TGTGCCAGCAGACGACAGGGAAAAAAAGAGACCCAGTACTTC. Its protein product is CASRRQGKKETQYF.

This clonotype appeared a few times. In DNA, the CDR3 is TGCAGTGCTAGCCCCTATCAAATACAAACAGATACGCAGTATTTT. As protein: CSASPYQIQTDTQYF. The chain employs TRBV20-1 and TRBJ2-3; no definite D call. Trimming shortened V by 3 bases and J by 3 bases, and 16 bases separated the two germline ends. Germline V lookup: CDR1 DFQATT, CDR2 SNEGSKA (reference sequence). The CDR3 totals 15 residues.

The CDR3 DNA reads TGTGCCAGCAGTTTGAGGACGGATCTCGAAGCTTTCTTT. Protein product: CASSLRTDLEAFF. The rearrangement uses TRBV12-3 or TRBV12-4 and TRBJ1-1, with D unclear. The germline V and J ends were trimmed by 3 bases and 8 bases, with 13 bases remaining between them. The CDR3 runs 13 residues.

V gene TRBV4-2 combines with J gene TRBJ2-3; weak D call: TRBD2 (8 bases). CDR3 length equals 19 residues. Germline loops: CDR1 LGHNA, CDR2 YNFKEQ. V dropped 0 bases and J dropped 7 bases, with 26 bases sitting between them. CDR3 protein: CASSQDVPTGTRRGHTQYF. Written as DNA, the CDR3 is TGTGCCAGCAGCCAAGATGTCCCGACCGGGACTAGAAGGGGGCATACGCAGTATTTT.

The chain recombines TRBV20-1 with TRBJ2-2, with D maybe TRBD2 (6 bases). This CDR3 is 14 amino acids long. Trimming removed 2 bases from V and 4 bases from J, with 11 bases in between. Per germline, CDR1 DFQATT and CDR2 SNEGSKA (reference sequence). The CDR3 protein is CSARRLVPTGELFF. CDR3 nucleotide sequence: TGCAGTGCTAGAAGACTAGTTCCCACCGGGGAGCTGTTTTTT.

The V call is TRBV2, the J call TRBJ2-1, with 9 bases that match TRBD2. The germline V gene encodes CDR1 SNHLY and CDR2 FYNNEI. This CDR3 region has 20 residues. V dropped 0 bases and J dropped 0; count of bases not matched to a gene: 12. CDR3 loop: CASSEAVPAGGGDSYNEQFF. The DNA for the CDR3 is TGTGCCAGCAGTGAAGCTGTCCCAGCGGGAGGCGGGGACTCCTACAATGAGCAGTTCTTC.

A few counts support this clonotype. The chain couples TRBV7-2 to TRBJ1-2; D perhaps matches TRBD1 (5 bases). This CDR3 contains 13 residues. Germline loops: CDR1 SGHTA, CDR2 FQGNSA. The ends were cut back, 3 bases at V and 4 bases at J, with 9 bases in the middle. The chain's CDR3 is CASSFQGIYGYTF. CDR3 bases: TGTGCCAGCAGCTTTCAGGGAATCTATGGCTACACCTTC. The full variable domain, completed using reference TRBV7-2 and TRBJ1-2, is GAGVSQSPSNKVTEKGKDVELRCDPISGHTALYWYRQSLGQGLEFLIYFQGNSAPDKSGLPSDRFSAERTGGSVSTLTIQRTQQEDSAVYLCASSFQGIYGYTFGSGTRLTVV.

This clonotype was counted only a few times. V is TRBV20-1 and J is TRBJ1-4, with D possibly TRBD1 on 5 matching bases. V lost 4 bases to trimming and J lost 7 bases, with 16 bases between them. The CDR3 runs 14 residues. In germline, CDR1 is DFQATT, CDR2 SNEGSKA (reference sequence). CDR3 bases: TGCAGTGCTATACCCACAGGAGATATTGAAAAACTGTTTTTT. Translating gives CSAIPTGDIEKLFF.

CDR3: CASSYGQLGDYEQYV. For the CDR3, the DNA is TGCGCCAGCAGCTACGGACAGCTAGGGGATTACGAGCAGTACGTC. V gene TRBV5-1 combines with J gene TRBJ2-7; tentatively, D is TRBD1 (6 bases). Germline-derived CDR1 and CDR2 are SGHRS and YFSETQ. Deletions cut 3 bases from V and 4 bases from J, with 17 bases between. CDR3 length: 15 amino acids.

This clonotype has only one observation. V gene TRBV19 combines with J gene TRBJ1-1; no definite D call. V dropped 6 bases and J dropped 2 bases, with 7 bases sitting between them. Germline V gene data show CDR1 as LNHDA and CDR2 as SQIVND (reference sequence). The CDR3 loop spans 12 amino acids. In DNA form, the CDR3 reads TGTGCCAGTAGCCGAATTAACACTGAAGCTTTCTTT. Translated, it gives CASSRINTEAFF.

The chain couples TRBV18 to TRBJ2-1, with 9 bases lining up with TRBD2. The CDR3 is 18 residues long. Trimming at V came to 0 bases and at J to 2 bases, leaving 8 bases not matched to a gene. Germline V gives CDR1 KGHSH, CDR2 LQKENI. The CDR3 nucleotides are TGTGCCAGCTCACCACCCCCCTCTAGCGGGGAGGCCTACAATGAGCAGTTCTTC. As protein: CASSPPPSSGEAYNEQFF.

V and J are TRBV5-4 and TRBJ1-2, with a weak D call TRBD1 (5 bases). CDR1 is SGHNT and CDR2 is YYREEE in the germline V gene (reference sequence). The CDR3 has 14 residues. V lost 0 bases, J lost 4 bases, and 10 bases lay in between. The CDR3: CASSLGAGTYGYTF. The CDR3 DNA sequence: TGTGCCAGCAGCTTGGGGGCAGGGACCTATGGCTACACCTTC.

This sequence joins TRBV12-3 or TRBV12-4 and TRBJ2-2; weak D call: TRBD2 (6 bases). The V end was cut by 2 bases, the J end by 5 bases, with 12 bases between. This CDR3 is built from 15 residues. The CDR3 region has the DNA TGTGCCAGCAGTTTACTACTAGCAGGGACCGGGGAGCTGTTTTTT. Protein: CASSLLLAGTGELFF.

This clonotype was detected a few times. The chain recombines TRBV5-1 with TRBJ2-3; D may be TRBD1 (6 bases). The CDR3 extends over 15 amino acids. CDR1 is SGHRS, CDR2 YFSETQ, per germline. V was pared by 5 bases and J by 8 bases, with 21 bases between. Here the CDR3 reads CASSNGRDKRGTQYF. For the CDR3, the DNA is TGCGCCAGCAGTAATGGTCGGGACAAGAGGGGTACGCAGTATTTT. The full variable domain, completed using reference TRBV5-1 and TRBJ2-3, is KAGVTQTPRYLIKTRGQQVTLSCSPISGHRSVSWYQQTPGQGLQFLFEYFSETQRNKGNFPGRFSGRQFSNSRSEMNVSTLELGDSALYLCASSNGRDKRGTQYFGPGTRLTVL.

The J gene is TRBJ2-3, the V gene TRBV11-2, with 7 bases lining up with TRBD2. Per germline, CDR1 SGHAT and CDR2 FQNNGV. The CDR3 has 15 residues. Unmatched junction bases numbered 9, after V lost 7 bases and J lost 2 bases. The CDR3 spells CASIPGGLLTDTQYF. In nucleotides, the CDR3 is TGTGCCAGCATCCCGGGGGGACTTCTCACAGATACGCAGTATTTT.

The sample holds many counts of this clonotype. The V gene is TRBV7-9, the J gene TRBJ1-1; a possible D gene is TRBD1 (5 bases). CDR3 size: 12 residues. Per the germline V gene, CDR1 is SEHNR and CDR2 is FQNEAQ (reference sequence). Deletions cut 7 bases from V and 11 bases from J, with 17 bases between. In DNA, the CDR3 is TGTGCCAGCACACAGACAGACACTAGGGCTTTCTTT. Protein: CASTQTDTRAFF.

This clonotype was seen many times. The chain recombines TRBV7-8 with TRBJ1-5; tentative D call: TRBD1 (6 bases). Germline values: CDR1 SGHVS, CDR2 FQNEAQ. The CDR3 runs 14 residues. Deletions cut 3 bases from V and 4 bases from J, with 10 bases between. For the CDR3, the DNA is TGTGCCAGCAGCTTTAACAGGGCTAATCAGCCCCAGCATTTT. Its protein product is CASSFNRANQPQHF.